These T cell receptor beta chains were read from a single sample in a study of blood T cells in healthy people across ages. TCRdb passed the 5' RACE reads through MiXCR, listing each CDR3 protein once. The sample carries 590,000 or so distinct CDR3 sequences, about 30% recorded once. What was sequenced was blood. The receptors here all came from a woman older than 75 in good health. CDR3s include the opening cysteine and the closing phenylalanine or tryptophan. The order of the fields is clone size, CDR3 length, J gene, V gene, D gene, CDR3 DNA, CDR3 protein. The D gene is left open where the match is weak. Size tells how often a clone was seen (once, few, many) or the class of an expanded clone, and some rows leave it out.

. 12 TRBJ2-1 TRBV7-9 . TGTGCCAGCAGCGGAAGTGGGGATGAGCAGTTCTTC CASSGSGDEQFF
. 13 TRBJ1-4 TRBV7-2 . TGTGCCAGCAGCTTAGTAGAGAATGAAAAACTGTTTTTT CASSLVENEKLFF
. 15 TRBJ2-7 TRBV6-2/TRBV6-3 TRBD2 TGTGCCAGCAACCCCGGGACTAGCCCCTCCAATGAGCAGTACTTC CASNPGTSPSNEQYF
many 13 TRBJ2-7 TRBV7-2 TRBD1 TGTGCCAGCAGCCCAGGGGGCTTTTACGAGCAGTACTTC CASSPGGFYEQYF
. 14 TRBJ2-7 TRBV29-1 . TGCAGCGTTGAATCCGGACCGGTCGGGGGCGAGCAGTACTTC CSVESGPVGGEQYF
few 13 TRBJ2-2 TRBV15 . TGTGCCACCAGCAGAGGGGGGGACGGGGAGCTGTTTTTT CATSRGGDGELFF
. 15 TRBJ2-5 TRBV6-6 TRBD2 TGTGCCAACAGTTACTTGTCTAGCGGGGGGGTTGAGCAGTACTTC CANSYLSSGGVEQYF
few 13 TRBJ2-7 TRBV25-1 . TGTGCCAGCAGAGAGACAGGCGAGGGCGAGCAGTACTTC CASRETGEGEQYF
many 12 TRBJ2-3 TRBV7-3 . TGTGCCAGCAGCGAGGGGGCAGATACGCAGTATTTT CASSEGADTQYF
few 15 TRBJ1-1 TRBV14 . TGTGCCAGCAGCCCCAAGCGGGGGGTTAACACTGAAGCTTTCTTT CASSPKRGVNTEAFF
once 14 TRBJ2-7 TRBV20-1 TRBD1 TGCAGTGCTCTACCTCCGGGACAGGGGAACGAGCAGTACTTC CSALPPGQGNEQYF
. 15 TRBJ1-2 TRBV5-4 TRBD1 TGTGCCGGCAGTATGGGACAGAGACCTAACTATGGCTACACCTTC CAGSMGQRPNYGYTF
. 13 TRBJ2-1 TRBV12-3/TRBV12-4 . TGTGCCAGCAGCCGAGTGGGGGTGAATGAGCAGTTTTTC CASSRVGVNEQFF
few 17 TRBJ2-7 TRBV15 TRBD1 TGTGCCACCAGCAGAGTGGAAACAGGGGGCCGATACAATGAGCAGTACTTC CATSRVETGGRYNEQYF
many 13 TRBJ1-1 TRBV18 TRBD1 TGTGCCAGCAGCCAACAGGGGGACACTGAAGCTTTCTTT CASSQQGDTEAFF
. 13 TRBJ1-2 TRBV3-1 TRBD1 TGTGCCAGCAGCCCGGACAGGGCTAGCGGCTACACCTTC CASSPDRASGYTF
many 13 TRBJ2-7 TRBV29-1 TRBD1 TGCAGCGTTCCCGGGACAGGGAATGGCGAGCAGTACTTC CSVPGTGNGEQYF
many 14 TRBJ2-5 TRBV20-1 . TGCAGTGCTGCCCGACCCGCTTCCCAAGAGACCCAGTACTTC CSAARPASQETQYF
many 14 TRBJ2-7 TRBV6-2/TRBV6-3 TRBD1 TGTGCCAGCACAGAGGGGGCGGCGAGGTACGAGCAGTACTTC CASTEGAARYEQYF
. 13 TRBJ1-3 TRBV28 . TGTGCCAGCAGCTTCTCGACTGGAAACACCATATATTTT CASSFSTGNTIYF
. 16 TRBJ2-2 TRBV28 . TGTGCCAGCAGTTTCCCCGCACAGGGCCTCACCGGGGAGCTGTTTTTT CASSFPAQGLTGELFF
many 12 TRBJ2-3 TRBV29-1 . TGCAGCGTTGAAGAGGGGGTTTCAGCGCAGTATTTT CSVEEGVSAQYF